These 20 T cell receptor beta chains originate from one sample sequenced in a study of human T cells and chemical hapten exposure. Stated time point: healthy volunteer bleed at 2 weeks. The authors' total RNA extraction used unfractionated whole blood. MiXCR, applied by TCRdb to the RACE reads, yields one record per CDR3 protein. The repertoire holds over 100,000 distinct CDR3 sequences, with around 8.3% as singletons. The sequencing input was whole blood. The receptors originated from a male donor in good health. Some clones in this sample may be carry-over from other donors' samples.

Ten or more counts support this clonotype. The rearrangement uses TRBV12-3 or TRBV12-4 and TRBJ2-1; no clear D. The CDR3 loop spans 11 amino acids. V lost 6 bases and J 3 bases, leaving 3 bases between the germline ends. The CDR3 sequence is CASRGYNEQFF. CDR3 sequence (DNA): TGTGCCAGCAGGGGCTACAATGAGCAGTTCTTC.

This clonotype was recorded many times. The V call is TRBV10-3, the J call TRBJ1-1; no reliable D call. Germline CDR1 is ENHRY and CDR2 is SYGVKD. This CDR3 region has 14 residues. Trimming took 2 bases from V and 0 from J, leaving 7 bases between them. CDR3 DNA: TGTGCCATCAGTGAGGCCGATCTGAACACTGAAGCTTTCTTT. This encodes CAISEADLNTEAFF.

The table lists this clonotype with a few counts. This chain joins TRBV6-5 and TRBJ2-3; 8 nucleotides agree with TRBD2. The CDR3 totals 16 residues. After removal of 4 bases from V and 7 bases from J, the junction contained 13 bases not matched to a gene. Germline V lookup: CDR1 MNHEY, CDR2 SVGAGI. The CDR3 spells CASSSPTRGARYTQYF. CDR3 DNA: TGTGCCAGCAGTTCCCCTACGCGGGGGGCTAGGTATACGCAGTATTTT.

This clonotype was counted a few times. CDR3 bases: TGTGCCTGGAGTGGGGCTAGGGGGGATCAGCCCCAGCATTTT. This encodes CAWSGARGDQPQHF. This rearrangement joins TRBV30 to TRBJ1-5, with D possibly matching TRBD1 (6 bases). This CDR3 comprises 14 residues. V lost 1 base and J 5 bases, leaving 12 bases between the germline ends. Germline V gene lookup returns CDR1 GTSNPN and CDR2 SVGIG (reference sequence).

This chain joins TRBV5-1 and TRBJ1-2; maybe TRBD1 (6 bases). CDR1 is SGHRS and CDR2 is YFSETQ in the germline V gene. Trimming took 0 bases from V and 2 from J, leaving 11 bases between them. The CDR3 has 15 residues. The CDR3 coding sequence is TGCGCCAGCAGCTTGGTAGCGGGGGCGAACTATGGCTACACCTTC. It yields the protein CASSLVAGANYGYTF.

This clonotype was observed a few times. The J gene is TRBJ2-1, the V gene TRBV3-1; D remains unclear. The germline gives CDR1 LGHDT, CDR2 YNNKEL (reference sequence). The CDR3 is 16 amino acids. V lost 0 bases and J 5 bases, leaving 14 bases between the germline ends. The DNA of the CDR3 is TGTGCCAGCAGCCAAGATTGGGTTCCAAGGGACAATGAGCAGTTCTTC. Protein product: CASSQDWVPRDNEQFF.

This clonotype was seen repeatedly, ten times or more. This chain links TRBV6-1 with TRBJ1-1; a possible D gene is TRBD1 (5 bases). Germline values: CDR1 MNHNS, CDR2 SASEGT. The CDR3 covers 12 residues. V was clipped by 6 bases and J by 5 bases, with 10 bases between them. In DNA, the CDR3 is TGTGCCAGCAGCCTATGGGGGACTGAAGCTTTCTTT. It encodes CASSLWGTEAFF.

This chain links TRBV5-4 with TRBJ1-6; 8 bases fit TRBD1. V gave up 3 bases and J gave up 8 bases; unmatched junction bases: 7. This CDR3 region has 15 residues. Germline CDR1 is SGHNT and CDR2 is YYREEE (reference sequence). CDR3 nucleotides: TGTGCCAGCAGCTGGACCAGGGGGCACGATTCACCCCTCCACTTT. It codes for CASSWTRGHDSPLHF.

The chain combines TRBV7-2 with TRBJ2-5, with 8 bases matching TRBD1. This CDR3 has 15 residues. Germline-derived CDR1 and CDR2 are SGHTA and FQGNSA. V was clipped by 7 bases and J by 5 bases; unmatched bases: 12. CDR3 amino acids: CASTTRAGGPETQYF. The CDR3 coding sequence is TGTGCCAGCACCACTAGGGCAGGGGGCCCCGAGACCCAGTACTTC.

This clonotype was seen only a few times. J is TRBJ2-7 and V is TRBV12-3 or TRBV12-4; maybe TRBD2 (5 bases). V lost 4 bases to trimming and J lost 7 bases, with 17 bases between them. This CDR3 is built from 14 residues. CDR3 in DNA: TGTGCCAGCAGTTATAGGACTCAAACGGGTGAGCAGTACTTC. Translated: CASSYRTQTGEQYF.

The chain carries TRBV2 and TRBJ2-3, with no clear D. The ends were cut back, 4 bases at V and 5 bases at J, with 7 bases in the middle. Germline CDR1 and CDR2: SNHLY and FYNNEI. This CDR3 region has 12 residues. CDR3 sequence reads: CASSGRVDTQYF. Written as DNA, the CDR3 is TGTGCCAGCAGTGGGAGAGTAGATACGCAGTATTTT. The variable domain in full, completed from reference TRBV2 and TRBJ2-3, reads EPEVTQTPSHQVTQMGQEVILRCVPISNHLYFYWYRQILGQKVEFLVSFYNNEISEKSEIFDDQFSVERPDGSNFTLKIRSTKLEDSAMYFCASSGRVDTQYFGPGTRLTVL.

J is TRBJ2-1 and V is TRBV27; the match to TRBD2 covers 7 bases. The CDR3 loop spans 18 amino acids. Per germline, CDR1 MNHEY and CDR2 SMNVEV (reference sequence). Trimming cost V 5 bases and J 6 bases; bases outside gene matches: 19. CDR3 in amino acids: CASSTHSTGEGPGNEQFF. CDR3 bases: TGTGCCAGCAGTACCCATTCAACGGGGGAGGGCCCAGGCAATGAGCAGTTCTTC.

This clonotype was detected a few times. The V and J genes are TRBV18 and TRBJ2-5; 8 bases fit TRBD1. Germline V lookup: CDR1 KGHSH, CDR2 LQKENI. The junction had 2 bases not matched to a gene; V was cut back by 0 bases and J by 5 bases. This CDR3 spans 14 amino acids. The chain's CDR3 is CASSPPYRGETQYF. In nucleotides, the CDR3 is TGTGCCAGCTCACCACCGTACAGGGGGGAGACCCAGTACTTC.

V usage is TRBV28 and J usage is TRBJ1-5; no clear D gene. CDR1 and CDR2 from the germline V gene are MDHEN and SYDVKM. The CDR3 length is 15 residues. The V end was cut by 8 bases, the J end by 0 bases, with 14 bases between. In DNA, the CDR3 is TGTGCCAGCCAGGACGGAGGAAGTAGCAATCAGCCCCAGCATTTT. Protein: CASQDGGSSNQPQHF.

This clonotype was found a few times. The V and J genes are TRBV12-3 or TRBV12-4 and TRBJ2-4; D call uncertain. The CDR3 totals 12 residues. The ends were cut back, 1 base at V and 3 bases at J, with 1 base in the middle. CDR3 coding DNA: TGTGCCAGCAGTTTAGACAAAAACATTCAGTACTTC. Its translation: CASSLDKNIQYF.

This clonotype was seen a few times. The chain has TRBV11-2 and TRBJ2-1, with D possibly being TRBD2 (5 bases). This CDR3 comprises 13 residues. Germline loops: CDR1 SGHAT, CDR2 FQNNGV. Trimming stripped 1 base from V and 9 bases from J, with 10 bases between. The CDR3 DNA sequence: TGTGCCAGCAGCTTAGCGGGAAGGGCTGAGCAGTTCTTC. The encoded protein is CASSLAGRAEQFF.

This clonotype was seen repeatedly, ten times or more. CDR3 coding DNA: TGCAGCGTTGCTCGGTCAACTAATGAAAAACTGTTTTTT. Protein: CSVARSTNEKLFF. V is TRBV29-1 and J is TRBJ1-4; D not certain. This CDR3 comprises 13 residues. Germline values: CDR1 SQVTM, CDR2 ANQGSEA. Trimming shortened V by 4 bases and J by 0 bases, and 6 bases separated the two germline ends.

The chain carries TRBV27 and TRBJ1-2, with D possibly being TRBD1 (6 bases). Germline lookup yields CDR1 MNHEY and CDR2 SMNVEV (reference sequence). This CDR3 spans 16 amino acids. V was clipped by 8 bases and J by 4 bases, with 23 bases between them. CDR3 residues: CASRGGQGLFPYGYTF. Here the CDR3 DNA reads TGTGCCAGCCGAGGTGGGCAGGGGCTCTTTCCCTATGGCTACACCTTC.

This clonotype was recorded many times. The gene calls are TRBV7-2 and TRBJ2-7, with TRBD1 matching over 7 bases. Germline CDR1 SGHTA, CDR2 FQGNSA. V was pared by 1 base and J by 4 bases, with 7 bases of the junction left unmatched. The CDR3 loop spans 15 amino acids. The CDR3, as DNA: TGTGCCAGCAGCTTAGAGGACAGGATTGGTTACGAGCAGTACTTC. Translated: CASSLEDRIGYEQYF.

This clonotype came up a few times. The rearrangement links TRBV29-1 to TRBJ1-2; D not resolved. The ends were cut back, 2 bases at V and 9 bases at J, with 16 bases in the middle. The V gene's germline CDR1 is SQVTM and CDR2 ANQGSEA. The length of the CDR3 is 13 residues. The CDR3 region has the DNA TGCAGCGTTGAATGGTCGGAGGATTGGAGCTACACCTTC. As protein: CSVEWSEDWSYTF. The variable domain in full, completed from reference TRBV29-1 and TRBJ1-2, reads SAVISQKPSRDICQRGTSLTIQCQVDSQVTMMFWYRQQPGQSLTLIATANQGSEATYESGFVIDKFPISRPNLTFSTLTVSNMSPEDSSIYLCSVEWSEDWSYTFGSGTRLTVV.